A selection of T cell receptor beta chains follows, all from one sample in a study of spatial heterogeneity in lung cancer. One entry per CDR3 protein, called by TCRdb with MiXCR from the 5' RACE reads. Here the sample spans about 100,000 distinct CDR3 sequences, under 4.5% being singletons. Sequences were derived from lung tumor tissue, sampled at surgery. The receptors originated from a male donor with early-stage non-small cell lung cancer. The CDR3 runs from the conserved cysteine through the conserved F or W. The D gene is left open where the match is weak. For some rows the clone size is stated as once, few or many, or as a class when expanded; others skip it.

V	J	size	length	D	CDR3	DNA
TRBV6-5	TRBJ1-3	many	15	-	CASRPKAFSGNTIYF	TGTGCCAGCAGGCCTAAGGCCTTCTCTGGAAACACCATATATTTT
TRBV11-2	TRBJ1-2	many	14	-	CASSADRLNYGYTF	TGTGCCAGCAGCGCCGACAGATTGAACTATGGCTACACCTTC
TRBV12-3/TRBV12-4	TRBJ1-5	many	15	-	CASSLMGQGNQPQHF	TGTGCCAGCAGTCTTATGGGACAAGGCAATCAGCCCCAGCATTTT
TRBV11-3	TRBJ2-1	many	15	-	CASSYGEWPYNEQFF	TGTGCCAGCAGCTACGGGGAATGGCCCTACAATGAGCAGTTCTTC
TRBV20-1	TRBJ2-7	-	13	-	CSASRQGHYEQYF	TGCAGTGCTTCCCGGCAGGGACACTACGAGCAGTACTTC
TRBV6-5	TRBJ2-1	many	18	-	CASRPGGLAASSYNEQFF	TGTGCCAGCAGGCCCGGGGGCCTAGCGGCCAGCTCCTACAATGAGCAGTTCTTC
TRBV5-1	TRBJ2-7	-	13	-	CASSPKAGTSQYF	TGCGCCAGCAGCCCCAAGGCAGGGACCTCGCAGTACTTC
TRBV4-1	TRBJ1-6	many	16	-	CASSQDPGWGNSPLHF	TGCGCCAGCAGCCAAGATCCCGGGTGGGGGAATTCACCCCTCCACTTT
TRBV2	TRBJ2-7	many	15	-	CASSETGTYTYEQYF	TGTGCCAGCAGTGAAACCGGGACATATACCTACGAGCAGTACTTC
TRBV6-5	TRBJ2-3	many	15	TRBD1	CASSSGTGGADTQYF	TGTGCCAGCAGCTCCGGGACAGGGGGCGCAGATACGCAGTATTTT
TRBV12-3/TRBV12-4	TRBJ1-6	many	17	-	CASSLALGGRIISPLHF	TGTGCCAGCAGTTTAGCGTTGGGGGGCCGTATAATTTCACCCCTCCACTTT
TRBV6-5	TRBJ1-1	many	16	-	CASSYSTEPGEMTAFF	TGTGCCAGCAGTTACTCGACGGAACCGGGGGAGATGACCGCTTTCTTT
TRBV7-9	TRBJ2-1	-	15	TRBD2	CASSSLAGEYNEQFF	TGTGCCAGCAGCTCGTTAGCGGGAGAATACAATGAGCAGTTCTTC
TRBV13	TRBJ1-6	many	13	-	CASSLFGNSPLHF	TGTGCCAGCAGCTTATTCGGGAATTCACCCCTCCACTTT
TRBV20-1	TRBJ2-7	many	14	TRBD2	CSATQTSGRTEQYF	TGCAGTGCCACACAGACTAGCGGGAGAACCGAGCAGTACTTC
TRBV4-2	TRBJ2-1	few	16	TRBD2	CASSQDRLAAYNEQFF	TGTGCCAGCAGCCAAGATCGCCTAGCGGCATACAATGAGCAGTTCTTC
TRBV6-6	TRBJ1-2	many	13	-	CASSYDSNYGYTF	TGTGCCAGCAGTTACGACTCTAACTATGGCTACACCTTC
TRBV28	TRBJ2-1	many	11	-	CASSRASPEFF	TGTGCCAGCTCCCGTGCTAGCCCCGAGTTCTTC
TRBV10-2	TRBJ2-2	many	15	-	CASGDLDGNTGELFF	TGCGCCAGCGGGGATCTGGACGGGAACACCGGGGAGCTGTTTTTT
TRBV10-1	TRBJ2-2	many	14	-	CASSESQESGELFF	TGCGCCAGCAGTGAGTCTCAGGAGTCGGGGGAGCTGTTTTTT
TRBV7-9	TRBJ2-3	many	17	-	CASSFWPLRGYTDTQYF	TGTGCCAGCAGCTTTTGGCCCCTCCGGGGATATACAGATACGCAGTATTTT
TRBV3-1	TRBJ2-3	many	13	-	CASSQDRGGRQYF	TGTGCCAGCAGCCAAGATAGGGGAGGACGGCAGTATTTT
TRBV2	TRBJ1-3	many	16	-	CASSDSATYSGNTIYF	TGTGCCAGCAGTGATTCGGCCACATACTCTGGAAACACCATATATTTT
TRBV7-9	TRBJ1-6	many	15	-	CASSTSAYPNSPLHF	TGTGCCAGCAGCACATCCGCCTACCCCAATTCACCCCTCCACTTT
TRBV5-1	TRBJ1-1	-	16	-	CASSVGPLTGAGYAFF	TGCGCCAGCAGCGTGGGTCCTTTGACGGGGGCCGGTTATGCTTTCTTT
TRBV11-2	TRBJ2-3	many	14	TRBD2	CASSLGYSGGTQYF	TGTGCCAGCAGCTTAGGGTACTCGGGGGGTACGCAGTATTTT
TRBV11-2	TRBJ1-1	few	14	-	CASSRLRVQSEAFF	TGTGCCAGCAGCCGCCTGCGGGTACAGTCTGAAGCTTTCTTT
TRBV6-1	TRBJ2-3	few	13	-	CASSVGDPDTQYF	TGTGCCAGCAGTGTCGGGGACCCAGATACGCAGTATTTT
TRBV28	TRBJ1-4	many	13	-	CASSFAGDEKLFF	TGTGCCAGCAGTTTTGCAGGGGATGAAAAACTGTTTTTT
TRBV20-1	TRBJ1-5	many	15	-	CSAGRGGVSNQPQHF	TGCAGTGCTGGGCGGGGAGGGGTTAGCAATCAGCCCCAGCATTTT
TRBV28	TRBJ1-4	many	15	TRBD1	CASSPPPGQNEKLFF	TGTGCCAGCAGTCCCCCGCCGGGACAGAATGAAAAACTGTTTTTT
TRBV9	TRBJ2-5	many	16	-	CASSPRSPGTKETQYF	TGTGCCAGCAGCCCTCGATCTCCCGGGACAAAAGAGACCCAGTACTTC
TRBV20-1	TRBJ1-5	many	14	-	CSARVPYSNQPQHF	TGCAGTGCTAGAGTCCCCTATAGCAATCAGCCCCAGCATTTT
TRBV11-2	TRBJ1-1	many	14	TRBD1	CASSFSSGGFVAFF	TGTGCCAGCAGCTTCAGTTCAGGGGGCTTTGTCGCTTTCTTT
TRBV28	TRBJ1-5	many	18	-	CASSPRGNTYYSNQPQHF	TGTGCCAGCAGTCCCAGGGGAAACACTTACTATAGCAATCAGCCCCAGCATTTT
TRBV20-1	TRBJ2-7	many	14	TRBD1	CSPDPGQIFYEQYF	TGCAGTCCGGACCCGGGACAGATCTTCTACGAGCAGTACTTC
TRBV2	TRBJ1-6	many	13	-	CASSGPPESPLHF	TGTGCCAGCAGCGGGCCCCCCGAGTCACCCCTCCACTTT
TRBV6-5	TRBJ2-1	many	13	-	CASSRGRLDEQFF	TGTGCCAGCAGTCGGGGGAGGCTAGATGAGCAGTTCTTC
TRBV6-1	TRBJ1-3	-	17	-	CASSVGGPRYSGNTIYF	TGTGCCAGCAGTGTGGGAGGGCCCCGCTACTCTGGAAACACCATATATTTT
TRBV21-1	TRBJ2-3	many	18	-	CARRIPLPGGWATDTQYF	TGTGCCAGAAGAATTCCGCTCCCAGGGGGTTGGGCCACAGATACGCAGTATTTT
TRBV4-2	TRBJ2-6	many	15	-	CASSSGNFGANVLTF	TGTGCCAGCAGCTCCGGTAATTTTGGGGCCAACGTCCTGACTTTC
TRBV7-2	TRBJ1-2	many	15	-	CASSLFSGSAYGYTF	TGTGCCAGCAGCTTATTCTCCGGATCAGCTTATGGCTACACCTTC
TRBV7-8	TRBJ2-1	many	15	TRBD1	CASSLVGSRGSEQFF	TGTGCCAGCAGCTTAGTCGGTAGCAGGGGGTCTGAGCAGTTCTTC
TRBV5-1	TRBJ2-7	many	15	-	CASSWGREHSYEQYF	TGCGCCAGCTCCTGGGGGCGGGAGCACTCCTACGAGCAGTACTTC
TRBV2	TRBJ2-7	many	13	TRBD2	CASGLAGAYEQYF	TGTGCCAGTGGACTAGCGGGAGCCTACGAGCAGTACTTC